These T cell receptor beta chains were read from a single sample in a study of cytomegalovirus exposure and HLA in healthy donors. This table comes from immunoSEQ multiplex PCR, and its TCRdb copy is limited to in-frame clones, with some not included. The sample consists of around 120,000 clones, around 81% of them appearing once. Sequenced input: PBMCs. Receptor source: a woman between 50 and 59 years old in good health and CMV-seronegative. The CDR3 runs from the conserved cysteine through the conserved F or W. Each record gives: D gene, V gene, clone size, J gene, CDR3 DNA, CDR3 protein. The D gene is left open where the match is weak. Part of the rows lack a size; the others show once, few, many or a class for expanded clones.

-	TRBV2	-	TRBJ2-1	TGTGCCAGCAGTGACTTCGCGCCCTCCTACAATGAGCAGTTCTTC	CASSDFAPSYNEQFF
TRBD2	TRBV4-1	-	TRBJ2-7	TGCGCCAGCAGCCAAACTAGCGGGAGGATATACGAGCAGTACTTC	CASSQTSGRIYEQYF
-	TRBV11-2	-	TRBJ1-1	TGTGCCAGCAGCTCACCCACGGGGGTTGAAGCTTTCTTT	CASSSPTGVEAFF
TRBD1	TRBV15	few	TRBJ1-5	TGTGCCACCAGCAGAGGACTGGACAGGAATAGCAATCAGCCCCAGCATTTT	CATSRGLDRNSNQPQHF
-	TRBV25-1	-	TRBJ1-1	TGTGCCAGCAGTGAATATTACAGCCTGGGGAACACTGAAGCTTTCTTT	CASSEYYSLGNTEAFF
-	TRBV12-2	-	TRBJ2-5	TGTGCAAGTCGCACAGAGGGTTCAGTAGCGGGAGGGGGTGGAGAAGAGACCCAGTACTTC	CASRTEGSVAGGGGEETQYF
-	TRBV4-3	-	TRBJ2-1	TGCGCCAGCAGCCAAGCTCAGGGTGCGGGGGCGGGAGACAATGAGCAGTTCTTC	CASSQAQGAGAGDNEQFF
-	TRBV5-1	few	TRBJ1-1	TGCGCCAGCAGCTCCCGGGGGGCGAACACTGAAGCTTTCTTT	CASSSRGANTEAFF
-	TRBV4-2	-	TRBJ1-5	TGTGCCAGCAGCCAAGAACCCGTGGGCCAGGGAGGGGGTCAGCCCCAGCATTTT	CASSQEPVGQGGGQPQHF
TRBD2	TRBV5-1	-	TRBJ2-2	TGCGCCAGCAGCTATGGACTAGCGGGAGGACCGAACACCGGGGAGCTGTTTTTT	CASSYGLAGGPNTGELFF
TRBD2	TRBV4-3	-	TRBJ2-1	TGCGCCAGCAGCCAAGTAGCAGGCCGACTAGCGGGAGCCCCTGAGCAGTTCTTC	CASSQVAGRLAGAPEQFF
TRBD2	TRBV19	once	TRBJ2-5	TGTGCCAGTAGTGAGGTAGCGGGGATGCAAGAGACCCAGTACTTC	CASSEVAGMQETQYF
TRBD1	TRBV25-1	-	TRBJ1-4	TGTGCCAGCAGTGCGTTCCGGGACAGGGGGACCCTGAATGAAAAACTGTTTTTT	CASSAFRDRGTLNEKLFF
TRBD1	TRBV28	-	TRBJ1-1	TGTGCCAGCAGTTTATATGGGACAGGGCAGAACACTGAAGCTTTCTTT	CASSLYGTGQNTEAFF
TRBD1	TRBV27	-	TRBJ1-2	TGTGCCAGCAGTTCGACAGGGGTTAACTATGGCTACACCTTC	CASSSTGVNYGYTF
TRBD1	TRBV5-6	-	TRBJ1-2	TGTGCCAGCAGCTTGGGGGGACGCCGGGACAGTACATATGGCTACACCTTC	CASSLGGRRDSTYGYTF
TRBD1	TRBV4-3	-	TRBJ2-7	TGCGCCAGCAGCCAGGGGTGGACAGGGGCCGGCAAAAGGTACGAGCAGTACTTC	CASSQGWTGAGKRYEQYF
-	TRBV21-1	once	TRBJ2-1	TGTGCCAGCAGCAATTCCCGGAGGTTTCCCTACAATGAGCAGTTCTTC	CASSNSRRFPYNEQFF
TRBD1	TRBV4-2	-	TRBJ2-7	TGTGCCAGCAGCCCGGGACAGGGGCACAACGAGCAGTACTTC	CASSPGQGHNEQYF
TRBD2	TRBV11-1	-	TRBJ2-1	TGTGCCAGCAGTTCTGGACTAGCGGGAGGGGCCTACAATGAGCAGTTCTTC	CASSSGLAGGAYNEQFF
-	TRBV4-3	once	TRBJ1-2	TGCGCCAGCAGCCAAGATCGGGGAGGCTACACCTTC	CASSQDRGGYTF
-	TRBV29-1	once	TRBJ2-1	TGCAGCGGGTGGGAGAATGAGCAGTTCTTC	CSGWENEQFF
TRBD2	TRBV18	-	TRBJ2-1	TGTGCCAGCTCACCGTTGACTAGCTCTGCGGACAATGAGCAGTTCTTC	CASSPLTSSADNEQFF
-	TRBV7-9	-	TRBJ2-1	TGTGCCAGCAGCGGAGACGTATCTAGAGGTAATGAGCAGTTCTTC	CASSGDVSRGNEQFF
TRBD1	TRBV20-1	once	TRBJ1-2	TGCAGCCGGAGGGACAGGGCCCGCTACACCTTC	CSRRDRARYTF
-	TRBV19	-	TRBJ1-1	TGTGCTAGTAGTTCATTCGACAGGAACACTGAAGCTTTCTTT	CASSSFDRNTEAFF
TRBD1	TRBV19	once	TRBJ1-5	TGTGCCAGTAGTCCGACAGGGGATCAGGGCAATCAGCCCCAGCATTTT	CASSPTGDQGNQPQHF
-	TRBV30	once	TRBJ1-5	TGTGCCTGGAGTATCAGGGACACAGTCAATCAGCCCCAGCATTTT	CAWSIRDTVNQPQHF
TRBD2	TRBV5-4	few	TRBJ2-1	TGTGCCAGCACCCAGGGAGCTAGCGGGAGACTCTCCTACAATGAGCAGTTCTTC	CASTQGASGRLSYNEQFF
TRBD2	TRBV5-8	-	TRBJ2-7	TGTGCCAGCAGCCTCGGGACTAGCGGGAGACCCTACGAGCAGTACTTC	CASSLGTSGRPYEQYF
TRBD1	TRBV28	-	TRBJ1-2	TGTGCCAGCAGTTCCCCTACCGGGACAGGGTACAAGGGCTACACCTTC	CASSSPTGTGYKGYTF
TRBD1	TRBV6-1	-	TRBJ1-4	TGTGCCAGCAGGGAAGACAGGGGTGGTGAAAAACTGTTTTTT	CASREDRGGEKLFF
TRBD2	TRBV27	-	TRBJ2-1	TGTGCCAGCAAGGCGCTGGGGACTAGCGGGAGAGGGGACTCCTACAATGAGCAGTTCTTC	CASKALGTSGRGDSYNEQFF
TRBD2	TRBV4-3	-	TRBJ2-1	TGCGCCAGCAGCCAAAGGGCGGGGGGCCTCCTCCGATACAATGAGCAGTTCTTC	CASSQRAGGLLRYNEQFF
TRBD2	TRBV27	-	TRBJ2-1	TGTGCCAGCAGAGGAGGTCTAGCGGGGCACTACAATGAGCAGTTCTTC	CASRGGLAGHYNEQFF
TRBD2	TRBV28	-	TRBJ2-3	TGTGCCAGCAGTTTATACGGGGCGGGAGGCACAGATACGCAGTATTTT	CASSLYGAGGTDTQYF
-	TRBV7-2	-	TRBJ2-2	TGTGCCAGCAGCTTAGGGGACTTTCTAACCGGGGAGCTGTTTTTT	CASSLGDFLTGELFF
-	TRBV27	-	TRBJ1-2	TGTGCCAGCAGTTTGGAGGGACTGGGAGGCTACACCTTC	CASSLEGLGGYTF
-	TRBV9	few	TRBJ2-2	TGTGCCAGCAGCGTAGATTTACAGGAGAACACCGGGGAGCTGTTTTTT	CASSVDLQENTGELFF
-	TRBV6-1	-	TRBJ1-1	TGTGCCAGCAGTGAGGGGGGACCCTTTAGGGGGAACACTGAAGCTTTCTTT	CASSEGGPFRGNTEAFF
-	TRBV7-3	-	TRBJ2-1	TGTGCCAGCAGCGGCCGGACTGACAATGAGCAGTTCTTC	CASSGRTDNEQFF
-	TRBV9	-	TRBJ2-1	TGTGCCAGCAGCGTAGCGGGAGTGGTTGCCCCCTACAATGAGCAGTTCTTC	CASSVAGVVAPYNEQFF
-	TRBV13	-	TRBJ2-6	TGTGCCAGCAGGGGCTTTGGACAACTAACGGCTGGGGCCAACGTCCTGACTTTC	CASRGFGQLTAGANVLTF
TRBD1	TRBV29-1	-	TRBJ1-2	TGCAGCGTTGGTGGGACAGGGGCACACGTACTCGGCTACACCTTC	CSVGGTGAHVLGYTF
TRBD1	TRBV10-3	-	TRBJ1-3	TGTGCCATCAGCGAGACCGGGACAGGGGAAGGAAACACCATATATTTT	CAISETGTGEGNTIYF
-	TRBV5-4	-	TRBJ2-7	TGTGCCAGCAGCCGAGACACTAGAGGGACAAGCTACGAGCAGTACTTC	CASSRDTRGTSYEQYF
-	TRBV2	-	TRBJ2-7	TGTGCCAGCAGTGAGAGCGGTCCTTCATGGGAGCAGTACTTC	CASSESGPSWEQYF
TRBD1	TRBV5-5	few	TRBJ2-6	TGTGCCAGCAGCCTGGGGACAGGGGCTTTCTCTGGGGCCAACGTCCTGACTTTC	CASSLGTGAFSGANVLTF
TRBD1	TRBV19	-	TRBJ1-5	TGTGCCAGTAGTCGACAGGGAACGTCCGAGCCCCAGCATTTT	CASSRQGTSEPQHF
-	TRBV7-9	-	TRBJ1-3	TGTGCCAGCAGCTTAGTTGCAGGGCATGTTTCTGGAAACACCATATATTTT	CASSLVAGHVSGNTIYF
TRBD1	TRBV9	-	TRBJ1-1	TGTGCCAGCAGCGTGGGGGGACAGGGGGCCTCGGAAGCTTTCTTT	CASSVGGQGASEAFF
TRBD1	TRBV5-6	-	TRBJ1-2	TGTGCCAGCAGCGGACAGGGTTACGGCTATGGCTACACCTTC	CASSGQGYGYGYTF
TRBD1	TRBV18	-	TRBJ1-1	TGTGCCAGCTCACTCCGGGACAGGGTGAACACTGAAGCTTTCTTT	CASSLRDRVNTEAFF
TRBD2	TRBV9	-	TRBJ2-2	TGTGCCAGCAGCGCGGGACTAGCGAGGAACACCGGGGAGCTGTTTTTT	CASSAGLARNTGELFF
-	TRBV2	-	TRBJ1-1	TGTGCCAGCAGTGTCCAGGGAATCACTGAAGCTTTCTTT	CASSVQGITEAFF